Each of the 28 T cell receptor beta chains below was sequenced from the same sample in a study of CD8 T cells in ankylosing spondylitis. TCRdb called the 5' RACE reads again in MiXCR, with one record for every CDR3 protein. Among 200,000 to 250,000 distinct CDR3 sequences listed, around 24% were seen once. Sequencing input: blood, either unsorted or a sorted T cell fraction (not recorded which). Receptors originate from a male donor with ankylosing spondylitis or in good health (not recorded which).

This clonotype was counted at least ten times. The chain recombines TRBV12-3 or TRBV12-4 with TRBJ1-2, with D possibly TRBD1 on 5 matching bases. V was pared by 3 bases and J by 0 bases, with 8 bases between. The CDR3 is 14 residues long. This CDR3 is CASSFGGTNYGYTF. In nucleotides, the CDR3 is TGTGCCAGCAGTTTCGGGGGGACTAACTATGGCTACACCTTC.

This clonotype has at least ten counts. V and J are TRBV6-1 and TRBJ1-1, with D unclear. Trimming took 6 bases from V and 0 from J, leaving 11 bases between them. Germline V lookup: CDR1 MNHNS, CDR2 SASEGT. The CDR3 runs to 14 residues. The CDR3 nucleotides read TGTGCCAGCAGCCAACACGGGATGAACACTGAAGCTTTCTTT. Translated: CASSQHGMNTEAFF.

This clonotype was observed many times. The V and J genes are TRBV20-1 and TRBJ2-2; TRBD1 is a possible D gene (7 bases). The CDR3 has 15 residues. Germline assignment: CDR1 DFQATT and CDR2 SNEGSKA (reference sequence). Trimming removed 8 bases from V and 4 bases from J, with 20 bases in between. In DNA, the CDR3 is TGCAGTCCCCTCGGTCCAGGGGGGAGCACCGGGGAGCTGTTTTTT. Its protein product is CSPLGPGGSTGELFF.

This clonotype was detected only a few times. The chain combines TRBV20-1 with TRBJ1-5, with 8 bases fitting TRBD1. Germline V gene sequence: CDR1 DFQATT, CDR2 SNEGSKA (reference sequence). The CDR3 is 13 residues long. The CDR3 sequence is CSVGQVSNQPQHF. The CDR3 region has the DNA TGCAGCGTGGGACAGGTTAGCAATCAGCCCCAGCATTTT.

The genes are TRBV20-1 and TRBJ1-5, with TRBD1 matching over 9 bases. V lost 0 bases, J lost 0 bases, and 9 bases stayed unmatched. This CDR3 is built from 18 residues. CDR1 and CDR2 from the germline V gene are DFQATT and SNEGSKA (reference sequence). The CDR3 here is CSARETTGTGYSNQPQHF. The CDR3 DNA is TGCAGTGCTAGAGAGACGACCGGGACAGGGTATAGCAATCAGCCCCAGCATTTT.

This clonotype was observed at least ten times. This rearrangement joins TRBV27 to TRBJ2-7; 7 bases are shared with TRBD1. After removal of 5 bases from V and 0 bases from J, the junction contained 16 bases not matched to a gene. The CDR3 has 18 residues. The V gene's germline CDR1 is MNHEY and CDR2 SMNVEV (reference sequence). The CDR3 loop is CASSPTVLERGHSYEQYF. The DNA of the CDR3 is TGTGCCAGCAGTCCAACCGTGTTGGAGAGGGGGCACTCCTACGAGCAGTACTTC.

With regard to this clonotype: At one end the junction does not follow the germline gene, possibly because of a read error. The chain carries TRBV29-1 and TRBJ1-5, with D uncertain. The CDR3 has 12 amino acids. Germline CDR1 and CDR2: SQVTM and ANQGSEA. The CDR3 here is CSVSHSNHPQHF. For the CDR3, the DNA is TGCAGCGTGAGTCATAGCAATCACCCCCAGCATTTT.

The chain is built from TRBV6-1 and TRBJ2-2; the match to TRBD2 covers 9 bases. V was clipped by 10 bases and J by 6 bases; unmatched bases: 9. The length of the CDR3 is 14 residues. Germline lookup yields CDR1 MNHNS and CDR2 SASEGT. Here the CDR3 reads CATSEASGAGELFF. In nucleotides, the CDR3 is TGTGCCACCTCAGAGGCTAGCGGGGCCGGGGAGCTGTTTTTT.

V is TRBV10-3 and J is TRBJ1-4; 8 nucleotides agree with TRBD1. V was pared by 6 bases and J by 6 bases, with 6 bases of the junction left unmatched. Germline CDR1 ENHRY, CDR2 SYGVKD. This CDR3 contains 14 residues. The CDR3 DNA is TGTGCCATCAGAAACGGACAGGGAGATGAAAAACTGTTTTTT. Its protein product is CAIRNGQGDEKLFF.

This clonotype was seen many times. V gene TRBV12-3 or TRBV12-4 combines with J gene TRBJ1-2; D unresolved. CDR3 length: 11 residues. The germline V and J ends were trimmed by 7 bases and 5 bases, with 8 bases remaining between them. The CDR3 reads CASNVGYGYTF. CDR3 coding DNA: TGTGCCAGCAACGTAGGGTATGGCTACACCTTC.

Only a few counts were recorded for this clonotype. The rearrangement joins TRBV20-1 to TRBJ1-4; D gene uncertain. The germline V gene has CDR1 DFQATT and CDR2 SNEGSKA (reference sequence). The CDR3 consists of 14 residues. With 4 bases removed from V and 0 bases from J, the gap between germline ends came to 9 bases. This CDR3 reads CSAMAGTTNEKLFF. The CDR3 bases are TGCAGTGCTATGGCCGGAACAACTAATGAAAAACTGTTTTTT.

This clonotype was counted many times. The CDR3 DNA reads as TGTGCCAGCAAGGACTCCTACAATGAGCAGTTCTTC. Its translation is CASKDSYNEQFF. The chain has TRBV28 and TRBJ2-1; D gene uncertain. V lost 7 bases and J lost 0, with 4 bases in between. Germline V gives CDR1 MDHEN, CDR2 SYDVKM. The CDR3 extends over 12 amino acids.

This clonotype occurred many times. This chain uses TRBV4-1 with TRBJ2-7, with 7 bases fitting TRBD1. From germline, CDR1 is MGHRA and CDR2 YSYEKL. With 1 base clipped from V and 3 bases from J, the junction kept 6 bases outside the gene matches. The CDR3 loop spans 15 amino acids. The CDR3 loop reads CASSQGTGHLYEQYF. The CDR3 DNA reads as TGCGCCAGCAGCCAAGGGACAGGCCACCTCTACGAGCAGTACTTC.

The genes are TRBV20-1 and TRBJ2-3; weak D call: TRBD2 (6 bases). Germline V gene lookup returns CDR1 DFQATT and CDR2 SNEGSKA (reference sequence). V was cut by 7 bases and J by 2 bases, with 16 bases left in between. The CDR3 has 14 amino acids. The DNA for the CDR3 is TGCAGTGTTCGGGGTAGCGGTACCACAGATACGCAGTATTTT. This codes for CSVRGSGTTDTQYF.

The chain joins TRBV12-3 or TRBV12-4 to TRBJ2-1; 7 positions agree with TRBD2. The CDR3 length is 14 residues. Trimming took 7 bases from V and 6 from J; bases not matched to a gene: 9. The CDR3 DNA reads TGTGCCAGCACTCCGGCGGGGGTTGGCAATGAGCAGTTCTTC. This translates into CASTPAGVGNEQFF.

The CDR3, as DNA: TGTGCCATCAGTGAGCCCCAAGGGACAGATACGCAGTATTTT. Its translation: CAISEPQGTDTQYF. V usage is TRBV10-3 and J usage is TRBJ2-3; D is unresolved. This CDR3 comprises 14 residues. The germline V gene has CDR1 ENHRY and CDR2 SYGVKD. Trimming cost V 2 bases and J 3 bases, with 9 bases left between them.

In this sample, this clonotype turned up a few times. V usage is TRBV9 and J usage is TRBJ2-7, with a possible D match to TRBD2 (6 bases). Germline-derived CDR1 and CDR2 are SGDLS and YYNGEE. V gave up 4 bases and J gave up 2 bases, with 19 bases separating them. The CDR3 is made up of 16 amino acids. Written as DNA, the CDR3 is TGTGCCAGCAGCACCCAGCCCGGGACTGGACCCTACGAGCAGTACTTC. Its translation is CASSTQPGTGPYEQYF.

In its sample, this clonotype was seen many times. This chain joins TRBV29-1 and TRBJ1-4; D may be TRBD1 (5 bases). Germline CDR1 reads SQVTM; CDR2 reads ANQGSEA. This CDR3 is built from 14 residues. V gave up 6 bases and J gave up 0 bases, with 11 bases separating them. The CDR3 is CSVQGGSTNEKLFF. CDR3 DNA sequence: TGCAGCGTCCAGGGTGGATCAACTAATGAAAAACTGTTTTTT.

The V and J genes are TRBV12-3 or TRBV12-4 and TRBJ2-1; TRBD2 matches 9 bases. Trimming took 5 bases from V and 15 from J; bases not matched to a gene: 8. The CDR3 is 12 amino acids. CDR3 in amino acids: CASSRGTSPGFF. As DNA, the CDR3 is TGTGCCAGCAGTCGGGGGACTAGCCCGGGGTTCTTC.

This clonotype was detected a few times. V is TRBV29-1 and J is TRBJ2-1, with TRBD2 matching over 14 bases. Germline V gene lookup returns CDR1 SQVTM and CDR2 ANQGSEA. The CDR3 has 16 residues. The J segment lost 6 bases and the V segment lost 5 bases, leaving 9 bases of the junction unmatched. CDR3 nucleotides: TGCAGCGTTAAGACTAGCGGGAGGGCCGACGGCAATGAGCAGTTCTTC. Amino acid sequence: CSVKTSGRADGNEQFF.

This clonotype was seen at least ten times. The chain carries TRBV4-2 and TRBJ1-6; 7 bases fit TRBD1. With V trimmed by 0 bases and J by 9 bases, 5 bases remained unmatched. This CDR3 comprises 15 residues. The V gene's germline CDR1 is LGHNA and CDR2 YNFKEQ. The CDR3 nucleotides read TGTGCCAGCAGCCAAGATGGCCAGGGGGGTTCACCCCTCCACTTT. Residues: CASSQDGQGGSPLHF.

This clonotype has at least ten counts. The gene calls are TRBV6-5 and TRBJ2-3; D not certain. The CDR3 extends over 15 amino acids. In germline, CDR1 is MNHEY, CDR2 SVGAGI. Deletions cut 2 bases from V and 2 bases from J, with 11 bases between. This CDR3 reads CASSYNVPDTDTQYF. The CDR3 nucleotides are TGTGCCAGCAGTTACAATGTCCCGGACACAGATACGCAGTATTTT.

The chain recombines TRBV12-3 or TRBV12-4 with TRBJ2-7, with 11 nucleotides matching TRBD1. With V trimmed by 4 bases and J by 4 bases, 6 bases remained unmatched. The CDR3 covers 15 residues. CDR3 in amino acids: CASSWTGGRKYEQYF. As DNA, the CDR3 is TGTGCCAGCAGTTGGACAGGGGGCCGAAAATACGAGCAGTACTTC.

The CDR3 region is CASSLRAEAGGRGTQYF. CDR3 coding DNA: TGTGCCAGCAGCTTGAGGGCCGAAGCGGGAGGTCGGGGTACGCAGTATTTT. V is TRBV5-5 and J is TRBJ2-3; 9 bases map to TRBD2. V lost 1 base and J lost 8; bases outside the gene matches: 14. CDR1 is SGHKS, CDR2 YYEKEE, per germline (reference sequence). This CDR3 has 17 amino acids.

At least ten counts were recorded for this clonotype. The chain carries TRBV12-3 or TRBV12-4 and TRBJ1-3; D uncertain. Trimming left V 7 bases short and J 1 base short, with 11 bases between. CDR3 size: 14 residues. DNA of the CDR3: TGTGCCAGCAATCGGCTGGGTTCTGGAAACACCATATATTTT. Protein product: CASNRLGSGNTIYF.

The rearrangement uses TRBV12-3 or TRBV12-4 and TRBJ2-5; no reliable D call. V lost 6 bases and J 0 bases, leaving 11 bases between the germline ends. CDR3 length equals 14 residues. CDR3: CASSPPRYQETQYF. DNA of the CDR3: TGTGCCAGCAGCCCTCCGCGATACCAAGAGACCCAGTACTTC.

This clonotype was detected ten times or more. The genes are TRBV29-1 and TRBJ2-1; 8 positions match TRBD2. V lost 7 bases to trimming and J lost 0 bases; unmatched junction nucleotides: 5. The CDR3 has 14 amino acids. The V gene's germline CDR1 is SQVTM and CDR2 ANQGSEA. CDR3 DNA sequence: TGCAGCGCAACAAGCGGGGGCTCCTACAATGAGCAGTTCTTC. It encodes CSATSGGSYNEQFF.

This chain uses TRBV27 with TRBJ2-2, with unresolved D. Germline-derived CDR1 and CDR2 are MNHEY and SMNVEV (reference sequence). The CDR3 runs 14 residues. Trimming left V 5 bases short and J 1 base short, with 8 bases between. CDR3 bases: TGTGCCAGCAGTCCATGGCAGAACACCGGGGAGCTGTTTTTT. Protein product: CASSPWQNTGELFF.